This section outlines one T cell receptor (beta chain) sequence together with its context. This sample was included in a study of technical replicates of blood from several donors. Germline loops: CDR1 SGDLS, CDR2 YYNGEE. The V end lost 4 bases, the J end lost 5 bases, and 16 bases lay between the germline ends. There are 15 residues in the CDR3. Profiling relied on immunoSEQ multiplex PCR, and the TCRdb table lists in-frame clones only, not all of them. The table records around 72,000 clones, roughly 89% of them present only once. Sequences were obtained from T cells isolated from PBMCs. This chain uses TRBV9 with TRBJ1-5, with D possibly being TRBD1 (6 bases). The TCR was taken from a human donor in good health. Some clones in this sample may be carry-over from other donors' samples. The chain's CDR3 is CASSQGHGRDQPQHF. The CDR3 DNA reads TGTGCCAGCAGCCAGGGACACGGACGAGATCAGCCCCAGCATTTT.